This passage covers 8 T cell receptor beta chains from one sample sequenced in a study of T-cell reconstitution after alpha-beta-depleted transplantation in children (dated by TCRdb to 2015 to 2016). Preparation of the library involved PCR. Sequenced using an Illumina HiSeq 2500. Molecular barcoding was employed in the preparation of TCR libraries, with unique molecular identifiers being used to normalize TCRbeta repertoire quantification. Using fastp trimming at Q25 and MiXCR clonotype assembly, TCRdb reanalyzed the public sequencing data and kept in-frame beta chains. Each CDR3 protein appears once, grouped with its most common genes and DNA. The sample table records over 45,000 distinct CDR3 sequences; around 9% of these occur just once. 27% of the sample belongs to the ten largest clones. The time point label of this sample denotes: day 60 (about 2 months) after transplantation. This specimen's treatment or condition label, interpreted: allogeneic hematopoietic cell transplantation with graft depleted of TCRalphabeta T cells and CD19 B cells.

This specimen consisted of PBMCs, mostly from graft donor cells, obtained 60 days after TCRalphabeta/CD19-depleted stem cell transplant. All receptors derive from a male patient aged 2 to 10 who had a stem cell transplant for chronic granulomatous disease, so the T cells may come from the graft donor.

In this sample, this clonotype turned up a few times. V is TRBV20-1 and J is TRBJ1-3; D gene unclear. Trimming shortened V by 1 base and J by 6 bases, and 16 bases separated the two germline ends. CDR3 length: 15 residues. Germline V lookup: CDR1 DFQATT, CDR2 SNEGSKA (reference sequence). The CDR3 nucleotides are TGCAGTGCTAGAGCCTTCGCCGCTGAAAAAAACACCATATATTTT. Amino acids: CSARAFAAEKNTIYF.

This clonotype has ten or more counts. DNA for the CDR3: TGTGCCAGCAGTTTTTTTAATAGCAATCAGCCCCAGCATTTT. Amino acids: CASSFFNSNQPQHF. This chain joins TRBV12-3 or TRBV12-4 and TRBJ1-5; D ambiguous. Trimming left V 3 bases short and J 0 bases short, with 6 bases between. CDR3 length equals 14 residues.

There are many counts of this clonotype. The chain couples TRBV12-3 or TRBV12-4 to TRBJ1-1; a weak D match, TRBD1 (5 bases). V was clipped by 2 bases and J by 1 base, with 14 bases between them. The CDR3 spans 16 residues. The CDR3 nucleotides are TGTGCCAGCAGTTTACTTCCGGGACTGTCGAACACTGAAGCTTTCTTT. This codes for CASSLLPGLSNTEAFF.

This clonotype has at least ten counts. V gene TRBV20-1 combines with J gene TRBJ2-7; weak D call: TRBD2 (6 bases). CDR1 is DFQATT, CDR2 SNEGSKA, per germline (reference sequence). Trimming removed 7 bases at V and 7 bases at J, with 20 bases between. The CDR3 runs 13 residues. CDR3 loop: CSGIRGGIDEQYF. CDR3 DNA: TGCAGTGGAATCCGAGGCGGGATTGATGAGCAGTACTTC.

The chain carries TRBV27 and TRBJ2-7; D may correspond to TRBD1 or TRBD2 (5 bases each). The V gene lost 3 bases and the J gene lost 3 bases, with 12 bases spanning the gap. This CDR3 is 14 amino acids long. Germline V CDR1 and CDR2: MNHEY, SMNVEV (reference sequence). The CDR3 reads CASSFGASFYEQYF. CDR3 in DNA: TGTGCCAGCAGTTTCGGGGCGTCTTTCTACGAGCAGTACTTC.

This clonotype was counted ten times or more. The chain uses TRBV5-1 and TRBJ1-4; D remains unclear. Per the germline V gene, CDR1 is SGHRS and CDR2 is YFSETQ. The CDR3 has 14 amino acids. Between the trimmed V and J ends, which lost 5 bases and 8 bases, there was a span of 16 bases. The CDR3 here is CASRRGVIEEKLFF. The CDR3 region has the DNA TGCGCCAGCAGACGCGGGGTAATAGAGGAAAAACTGTTTTTT.

This clonotype was recorded many times. V is TRBV7-8 and J is TRBJ2-7, with D perhaps TRBD1 or TRBD2 (5 bases each). Germline V gene lookup returns CDR1 SGHVS and CDR2 FQNEAQ. V was pared by 1 base and J by 6 bases, with 16 bases between. CDR3 length: 15 residues. CDR3: CASSLVWGTTVEQYF. As DNA, the CDR3 is TGTGCCAGCAGCTTAGTTTGGGGGACCACTGTCGAGCAGTACTTC.

This chain links TRBV4-3 with TRBJ1-2; possible D gene TRBD1, 6 bases. CDR1 is LGHNA and CDR2 is YSLEER in the germline V gene. V lost 0 bases and J lost 7, with 18 bases in between. This CDR3 has 16 residues. CDR3 amino acids: CASSQEMAWGAGGYTF. Written as DNA, the CDR3 is TGCGCCAGCAGCCAAGAGATGGCGTGGGGGGCGGGTGGCTACACCTTC.